This record looks at one T cell receptor beta chain sequence and its context. These data come from a study of blood T cell repertoires in COVID-19. Study context: The samples span acute and convalescent COVID-19 from the United States, Italy and Spain.

With 4 bases clipped from V and 5 bases from J, the junction kept 8 bases outside the gene matches. Germline V lookup: CDR1 LNHDA, CDR2 SQIVND (reference sequence). The CDR3 loop spans 15 amino acids. The method was immunoSEQ multiplex PCR; TCRdb's version includes in-frame clones alone and lacks a portion of them. The sample lists about 110,000 clones, approximately 86% seen once, with roughly 4% in the top ten. The chain uses TRBV19 and TRBJ2-1, with 7 bases matching TRBD1. This sequence originates from a man in his forties with acute or convalescent COVID-19. The specimen sequenced was peripheral blood. The CDR3 DNA follows: TGTGCCAGTAGTACCACAGGGGCCGTCAACAATGAGCAGTTCTTC. Encoded protein: CASSTTGAVNNEQFF.